The 21 T cell receptor beta chains listed next were all sequenced from one sample in a study of cytomegalovirus exposure and HLA in healthy donors. This PCR relied on a set of 60 Vbeta primers and 13 Jbeta primers. Profiling relied on immunoSEQ multiplex PCR, and the TCRdb table lists in-frame clones only, not all of them. Altogether 140,000 to 150,000 clones are present, approximately 80% being singletons, with the ten largest covering 3.9%. The sample comprised PBMCs. The receptors here all came from a male donor in good health and CMV-seronegative.

The DNA of the CDR3 is TGCAGCGTTAAAACAGGGTCTACCAGCACAGATACGCAGTATTTT. Amino acids: CSVKTGSTSTDTQYF. The V gene is TRBV29-1, the J gene TRBJ2-3; a possible D gene is TRBD1 (6 bases). CDR3 length equals 15 residues. V lost 5 bases and J lost 0, with 15 bases in between. The germline V gene encodes CDR1 SQVTM and CDR2 ANQGSEA.

This chain uses TRBV30 with TRBJ2-5; 8 bases map to TRBD2. Germline CDR1 is GTSNPN and CDR2 is SVGIG (reference sequence). The V segment lost 5 bases and the J segment 1 base; nucleotides outside the gene matches: 9. The CDR3 is 15 amino acids. Here the CDR3 reads CAWGNTGGSQETQYF. The CDR3 DNA reads as TGTGCCTGGGGAAACACGGGGGGGTCCCAAGAGACCCAGTACTTC.

The CDR3 DNA reads TGTGCCAGTTCGACTAGCGGGGTTTCCTACGAGCAGTACTTC. Translated: CASSTSGVSYEQYF. The rearrangement joins TRBV19 to TRBJ2-7, with TRBD2 matching 11 bases. The CDR3 loop spans 14 amino acids. J gave up 1 base and V 8 bases, and 4 bases lay outside the gene matches. The V gene's germline CDR1 is LNHDA and CDR2 SQIVND (reference sequence).

In its sample, this clone was seen a few times. The chain is built from TRBV6-5 and TRBJ2-5; TRBD1 is a possible D gene (5 bases). The V end was cut by 2 bases, the J end by 2 bases, with 15 bases between. The CDR3 loop spans 16 amino acids. CDR1 and CDR2 (germline): MNHEY, SVGAGI. CDR3: CASSYLRSAGQETQYF. CDR3 DNA sequence: TGTGCCAGCAGTTACCTCCGTTCTGCAGGGCAAGAGACCCAGTACTTC.

V usage is TRBV7-9 and J usage is TRBJ2-7; the match to TRBD1 covers 9 bases. From germline, CDR1 is SEHNR and CDR2 FQNEAQ (reference sequence). V lost 6 bases and J lost 3; bases outside the gene matches: 6. CDR3 length: 14 amino acids. CDR3 sequence reads: CASSRTGDYYEQYF. The CDR3 DNA sequence: TGTGCCAGCAGTCGGACAGGGGACTACTACGAGCAGTACTTC.

This chain links TRBV5-5 with TRBJ2-1; 10 bases align to TRBD2. Germline loops: CDR1 SGHKS, CDR2 YYEKEE (reference sequence). The CDR3 is 16 residues long. J lost 7 bases, V lost 1 base, and 8 bases had no gene match. CDR3 sequence: CASSLYPGLATNEQFF. The DNA for the CDR3 is TGTGCCAGCAGCTTGTATCCGGGACTAGCGACTAATGAGCAGTTCTTC.

The chain joins TRBV27 to TRBJ2-5, with TRBD1 as a possible D gene (5 bases). This CDR3 spans 15 amino acids. Trimming pared 5 bases from V and 5 bases from J, leaving 18 bases between. Germline CDR1 MNHEY, CDR2 SMNVEV (reference sequence). CDR3 coding DNA: TGTGCCAGCAGTACCCGACCGATAGGGGTGGAGACCCAGTACTTC. Amino acid sequence: CASSTRPIGVETQYF.

The chain couples TRBV9 to TRBJ1-2, with D possibly TRBD1 on 5 matching bases. CDR3 size: 15 residues. Germline values: CDR1 SGDLS, CDR2 YYNGEE. V was pared by 4 bases and J by 4 bases, with 17 bases between. CDR3 sequence: CASSPGFRDSYGYTF. CDR3 sequence (DNA): TGTGCCAGCAGCCCAGGCTTCAGGGACTCCTATGGCTACACCTTC.

This chain joins TRBV4-2 and TRBJ1-5; 7 nucleotides line up with TRBD1. CDR3 length: 14 amino acids. The trim removed 4 bases at V and 5 bases at J, leaving 5 bases unmatched. The V gene's germline CDR1 is LGHNA and CDR2 YNFKEQ. CDR3 nucleotide sequence: TGTGCCAGCAGCCCCCGGGACAGAGATCAGCCCCAGCATTTT. Its protein is CASSPRDRDQPQHF.

This clone was counted a few times. This chain joins TRBV6-4 and TRBJ2-2; the match to TRBD2 covers 8 bases. The CDR3 covers 18 residues. CDR1 is MRHNA and CDR2 is SNTAGT in the germline V gene. V lost 2 bases and J lost 2; bases outside the gene matches: 10. CDR3 amino acids: CASSDPAGGPLNTGELFF. The CDR3 DNA reads TGTGCCAGCAGTGACCCTGCGGGAGGACCACTAAACACCGGGGAGCTGTTTTTT.

The chain couples TRBV19 to TRBJ2-7; D ambiguous. The CDR3 extends over 14 amino acids. Germline lookup yields CDR1 LNHDA and CDR2 SQIVND (reference sequence). V was cut by 1 base and J by 4 bases, with 11 bases left in between. The CDR3 loop reads CASSIGITKYEQYF. The CDR3 DNA reads as TGTGCCAGTAGTATAGGGATTACTAAATACGAGCAGTACTTC.

The V call is TRBV6-5, the J call TRBJ2-7; possibly TRBD1 for D (5 bases). The V and J ends lost 0 bases and 5 bases respectively, with 8 bases between them. The germline V gene has CDR1 MNHEY and CDR2 SVGAGI. This CDR3 spans 13 amino acids. The CDR3 DNA is TGTGCCAGCAGTTACTCAGGCAGGGACGAGCAGTACTTC. It encodes CASSYSGRDEQYF.

The rearrangement uses TRBV10-1 and TRBJ2-1; 7 bases line up with TRBD1. V dropped 5 bases and J dropped 9; count of bases not matched to a gene: 13. This CDR3 region has 15 residues. Germline CDR1 is WNHNN and CDR2 is SYGVQD (reference sequence). CDR3 protein: CASSSGQRSIGEQFF. DNA for the CDR3: TGCGCCAGCAGTTCGGGACAGAGGTCCATTGGTGAGCAGTTCTTC.

The chain recombines TRBV18 with TRBJ2-7; tentative D call: TRBD1 (6 bases). This CDR3 has 15 residues. Trimming cost V 4 bases and J 2 bases, with 15 bases left between them. Germline CDR1 and CDR2: KGHSH and LQKENI. CDR3 residues: CASSLDRSGPYEQYF. CDR3 nucleotides: TGTGCCAGCTCACTTGACAGGTCGGGCCCCTACGAGCAGTACTTC.

The chain recombines TRBV25-1 with TRBJ1-4; 11 bases agree with TRBD1. Looked up from germline, CDR1 is MGHDK and CDR2 is SYGVNS. Unmatched junction bases numbered 3, after V lost 1 base and J lost 8 bases. The CDR3 has 15 amino acids. The CDR3 protein is CASSEWDRGDEKLFF. CDR3 DNA: TGTGCCAGCAGTGAATGGGACAGGGGGGACGAAAAACTGTTTTTT.

This sequence joins TRBV18 and TRBJ2-1; 8 positions agree with TRBD1. The CDR3 length is 16 residues. Germline loops: CDR1 KGHSH, CDR2 LQKENI. Trimming cost V 0 bases and J 2 bases; bases outside gene matches: 3. CDR3: CASSPPARGPYNEQFF. The CDR3 DNA reads TGTGCCAGCTCACCACCCGCCAGGGGGCCCTACAATGAGCAGTTCTTC.

V is TRBV4-3 and J is TRBJ1-3; 7 nucleotides agree with TRBD1. Trimming took 5 bases from V and 2 from J; bases not matched to a gene: 3. This CDR3 region has 14 residues. Germline CDR1 and CDR2: LGHNA and YSLEER. As DNA, the CDR3 is TGCGCCAGCAGCGTCGGACAGGCTGGAAACACCATATATTTT. This sequence encodes CASSVGQAGNTIYF.

V and J are TRBV21-1 and TRBJ2-1; TRBD2 is taken as the D call from the table, unchecked against the DNA. TRBV21-1 is assigned pseudogene status. The CDR3 is 14 amino acids. CDR3 bases: TGTGCCACCGGTTCCGGGACTAGCGGTTATGAGCAGTTCTTC. This encodes CATGSGTSGYEQFF.

V is TRBV19 and J is TRBJ1-3; possibly TRBD1 for D (5 bases). V lost 7 bases and J lost 1, with 14 bases in between. The CDR3 consists of 15 residues. Germline V CDR1 and CDR2: LNHDA, SQIVND (reference sequence). CDR3 residues: CASTRRQFSGNTIYF. In DNA, the CDR3 is TGTGCCAGTACCCGCCGACAGTTTTCTGGAAACACCATATATTTT. The variable domain in full, with the rest retrieved from reference TRBV19 and TRBJ1-3, is DGGITQSPKYLFRKEGQNVTLSCEQNLNHDAMYWYRQDPGQGLRLIYYSQIVNDFQKGDIAEGYSVSREKKESFPLTVTSAQKNPTAFYLCASTRRQFSGNTIYFGEGSWLTVV.

The chain has TRBV7-9 and TRBJ1-2, with 12 bases aligning to TRBD1. J was trimmed by 5 bases and V by 5 bases; bases with no gene match: 3. CDR3 length: 14 residues. Per the germline V gene, CDR1 is SEHNR and CDR2 is FQNEAQ (reference sequence). The CDR3, as DNA: TGTGCCAGCAGCAGGGGACAGGGGGCGTATGGCTACACCTTC. It translates to CASSRGQGAYGYTF.

The J gene is TRBJ1-5, the V gene TRBV2; possible D gene TRBD1, 5 bases. The CDR3 runs 15 residues. V shed 6 bases and J shed 4 bases, with 16 bases lying between them. Looked up from germline, CDR1 is SNHLY and CDR2 is FYNNEI. The CDR3 reads CASRAGRNRNQPQHF. The CDR3 DNA reads TGTGCCAGCAGGGCAGGGAGGAATAGGAATCAGCCCCAGCATTTT.